The rows below give T cell receptor beta chains drawn from one sample of a study of OX40 agonist ivuxolimab in advanced cancers. The method was immunoSEQ multiplex PCR; TCRdb's version includes in-frame clones alone and lacks a portion of them. Of some 70,000 clones listed, about 86% are singletons. Material: CD4+ or CD8+ T cells sorted from blood, obtained in a trial of the OX40 agonist ivuxolimab. All receptors derive from an adult with an advanced solid tumor such as melanoma, head and neck, liver or kidney cancer. The CDR3 runs from the conserved cysteine through the conserved F or W. The D gene is left open where the match is weak.

v_call	d_call	j_call	cdr3_length	cdr3_aa
TRBV4-3	-	TRBJ2-1	16	CASSQVGLRGENEQFF
TRBV14	TRBD2	TRBJ2-5	16	CASSQWTSGGQETQYF
TRBV6-6	-	TRBJ2-2	15	CASSYAGLNTGELFF
TRBV7-9	TRBD1	TRBJ2-7	14	CASSLTGEYTSQYF
TRBV6-5	-	TRBJ2-3	14	CASSYSKGKDTQYF
TRBV30	-	TRBJ1-1	11	CAWGHRVGAFF
TRBV7-9	-	TRBJ1-5	15	CASSLGGYSNQPQHF
TRBV15	-	TRBJ1-2	18	CATSRGSVSDIIRYGYTF
TRBV7-2	TRBD2	TRBJ2-5	15	CASSPQTSGRETQYF
TRBV5-4	-	TRBJ2-7	14	CASSLDPGEYEQYF
TRBV7-9	-	TRBJ1-1	13	CASSLVQGSEAFF
TRBV15	TRBD1	TRBJ1-4	15	CATSRDLGTDEKLFF
TRBV13	-	TRBJ2-3	11	CASSLVGEQYF
TRBV11-3	-	TRBJ1-1	13	CASSLTSTDEAFF
TRBV4-3	TRBD2	TRBJ2-3	18	CASSQDSLAGGRVDTQYF
TRBV29-1	TRBD1	TRBJ1-2	12	CSARQGDYGYTF
TRBV6-5	-	TRBJ1-2	15	CASSYKTAQNYGYTF
TRBV28	TRBD1	TRBJ1-4	14	CASSGDSVNEKLFF
TRBV30	-	TRBJ2-5	11	CAWSVPETQYF
TRBV2	-	TRBJ1-5	15	CASSEGWGGHQPQHF
TRBV5-8	TRBD2	TRBJ2-3	17	CASSLSITSASTDTQYF
TRBV7-9	-	TRBJ1-4	16	CASSLRRGPINEKLFF
TRBV28	-	TRBJ1-5	14	CASSLFGGRQPQHF
TRBV5-4	TRBD1	TRBJ2-5	16	CASSSRDRGDQETQYF
TRBV25-1	-	TRBJ1-1	14	CASSELAGRTEAFF
TRBV7-9	TRBD1	TRBJ2-5	14	CASTDRGKAETQYF
TRBV28	-	TRBJ1-1	14	CASIAQGANTEAFF
TRBV6-1	-	TRBJ1-1	14	CASRSFRENTEAFF
TRBV6-5	-	TRBJ1-5	15	CASRQAGSPNQPQHF